This section outlines one TCR beta chain sequence together with its context. The antigen remains unidentified. The data were taken from a study of shared clonotypes between healthy human individuals. The study's findings and limits: It was observed that approximately 5% of naive CD4 clonotypes were shared across a handful of donors.

Into CD45RA+ naive and CD45RA-negative memory subsets, the CD4+ cells were split. The germline V gene has CDR1 SGHTA and CDR2 FQGNSA. There are 16 residues in the CDR3. V was cut by 0 bases and J by 0 bases, with 9 bases left in between. Measured with immunoSEQ multiplex PCR; TCRdb has only the in-frame clones, and not every one. Seen here are about 1 million clones, 70% to 80% observed once, and the top ten hold more than 0.45%. This TCR was sampled from a man between 18 and 35 years old in good health. Some clones in this sample may be carry-over from other donors' samples. The chain employs TRBV7-2 and TRBJ2-1, with D possibly being TRBD2 (6 bases). Sequenced: memory CD4+ T cells from PBMCs. Subset specified: CD45RA-negative fraction. The CDR3 region is CASSLASGGSYNEQFF. CDR3 sequence (DNA): TGTGCCAGCAGCTTAGCTAGCGGAGGCTCCTACAATGAGCAGTTCTTC.